This T cell receptor beta chain was found in a study of T-cell reconstitution after alpha-beta-depleted transplantation in children. J lost 1 base, V lost 5 bases, and 7 bases had no gene match. The CDR3 sequence is 16 residues long. Unique molecular identifiers were used to barcode this TCRbeta library. TCRdb used MiXCR to reprocess the PCR reads, holding one entry per CDR3 protein. The table includes 60,000 to 80,000 distinct CDR3 sequences, 7% to 8% detected once. This clonotype was observed many times. This specimen was PBMCs from the stem cell graft donor, taken from the stem cell graft. The genes are TRBV12-3 or TRBV12-4 and TRBJ2-7, with 11 bases matching TRBD2. The TCR was taken from a human donor who donated a stem cell graft to a child with acute lymphoblastic leukemia. The CDR3: CASSPRGLADSYEQYF. The DNA for the CDR3 is TGTGCCAGCAGTCCCCGGGGACTAGCGGATTCCTACGAGCAGTACTTC.